The clone carrying this T cell receptor beta chain was counted ten times or more. Its target is not known. V was cut by 4 bases and J by 2 bases, with 13 bases left in between. The CDR3 extends over 15 amino acids. This specimen comes from a study of CD8 T cells in ankylosing spondylitis. Study-level findings and limits: Certain motif variants had earlier been reported in reactive arthritis synovial fluid and blood. A TCR beta motif of fewer than ten highly homologous variants seemed to mark ankylosing spondylitis blood. The disease-linked clones had a CD8+ phenotype and low blood frequencies.

The TCR beta libraries were generated through quantitative 5'-RACE incorporating molecular barcodes. Each CDR3 protein is one row after TCRdb ran MiXCR on the 5' RACE reads. Of roughly 86,000 distinct CDR3 sequences listed, around 10% were seen once; the top ten hold 5.1%. This receptor was taken from a male donor with ankylosing spondylitis or in good health (not recorded which). Material: blood, either unsorted or a sorted T cell fraction (not recorded which). The chain couples TRBV12-3 or TRBV12-4 to TRBJ2-3; a possible D gene is TRBD1 (5 bases). CDR3 loop: CASSSIDSPTDTQYF. In DNA, the CDR3 is TGTGCCAGCAGTTCCATCGACAGCCCCACAGATACGCAGTATTTT.